This T cell receptor beta chain came from a study of blood T cell repertoires in COVID-19. On the study more broadly: Specimens from acute and convalescent COVID-19 originated in the United States, Italy and Spain.

V lost 0 bases and J lost 2, with 10 bases in between. This CDR3 region has 15 residues. Germline values: CDR1 LGHNA, CDR2 YNFKEQ. Authors' analysis steps: Estimates of nucleated cell counts were drawn from the amplification of reference gene primers. Method: immunoSEQ multiplex PCR; TCRdb's copy keeps in-frame clones and lacks some. That table gives V, J and clone size, and the DNA gave D and trimming. The sample holds fewer than 150,000 clones, just under 85% seen once. The sequencing input was peripheral blood. The source of this sequence is a human donor in a cohort sampled during active COVID-19. J is TRBJ1-2 and V is TRBV4-2, with TRBD1 as a possible D gene (5 bases). CDR3 in DNA: TGTGCCAGCAGCCAAGATCAGGGAACCAACTATGGCTACACCTTC. It is translated as CASSQDQGTNYGYTF.